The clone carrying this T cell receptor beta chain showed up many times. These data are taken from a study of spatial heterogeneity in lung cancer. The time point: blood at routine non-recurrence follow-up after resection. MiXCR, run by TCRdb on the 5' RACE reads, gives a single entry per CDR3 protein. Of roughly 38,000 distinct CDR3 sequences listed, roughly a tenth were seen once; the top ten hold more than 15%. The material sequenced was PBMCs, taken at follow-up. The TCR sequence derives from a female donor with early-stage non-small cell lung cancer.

CDR3 region: CASSQRAEQYF. In DNA form, the CDR3 reads TGTGCCAGCAGCCAACGAGCGGAGCAGTACTTC. The genes are TRBV14 and TRBJ2-7; no definite D call. V shed 2 bases and J shed 7 bases, with 6 bases lying between them. The CDR3 runs 11 residues. CDR1 and CDR2 from the germline V gene are SGHDN and FVKESK. Filled out from reference TRBV14 and TRBJ2-7, the complete variable domain reads EAGVTQFPSHSVIEKGQTVTLRCDPISGHDNLYWYRRVMGKEIKFLLHFVKESKQDESGMPNNRFLAERTGGTYSTLKVQPAELEDSGVYFCASSQRAEQYFGPGTRLTVT.